This T cell receptor (beta chain) was found in a study of blood T cell repertoires in COVID-19. About the study: The origin of the acute and convalescent COVID-19 samples was the United States, Italy and Spain. T cells, B-cell-depleted T cells, or PBMCs provided the cDNA or gDNA that served as material.

In the authors' workflow: Reference gene primers were amplified, and this amplification served to estimate nucleated cell counts. Sequenced by immunoSEQ multiplex PCR; TCRdb stores in-frame clones only, minus some. The DNA was the basis for D and trimming; V, J and clone size are from that table. The sample carries 250,000 or so clones, 89% recorded once. Germline V gene sequence: CDR1 MDHEN, CDR2 SYDVKM. The CDR3 loop spans 14 amino acids. V was pared by 6 bases and J by 2 bases, with 13 bases between. This TCR came from a woman aged 40 to 50 who had recovered from COVID-19. Source material: peripheral blood. V usage is TRBV28 and J usage is TRBJ1-1; tentatively, D is TRBD1 (6 bases). The CDR3 sequence is CASSTGWSNTEAFF. As DNA, the CDR3 is TGTGCCAGCAGCACAGGGTGGAGCAACACTGAAGCTTTCTTT. Together with reference TRBV28 and TRBJ1-1, the CDR3 gives the full variable domain: DVKVTQSSRYLVKRTGEKVFLECVQDMDHENMFWYRQDPGLGLRLIYFSYDVKMKEKGDIPEGYSVSREKKERFSLILESASTNQTSMYLCASSTGWSNTEAFFGQGTRLTVV.